The 7 T cell receptor beta chains reported below all come from one sample, sequenced in a study of human T cells and chemical hapten exposure. Documented time point: patch test 2, 6 weeks after DPC sensitization. The treatment is: therapeutic diphenylcyclopropenone sensitization with weekly scalp DPC. One entry per CDR3 protein, called by TCRdb with MiXCR from the RACE reads. The table lists about 69,000 distinct CDR3 sequences, approximately 10% of them singletons. The sequenced sample was whole blood, obtained in connection with sensitization to the hapten diphenylcyclopropenone (DPC). The receptors shown here come from a woman aged 45 to 65 with alopecia areata. Some clones in this sample may be carry-over from other donors' samples.

The sample holds many counts of this clonotype. The genes are TRBV20-1 and TRBJ2-7; 10 bases align to TRBD2. This CDR3 contains 13 residues. The junction had 3 bases not matched to a gene; V was cut back by 6 bases and J by 1 base. The germline V gene has CDR1 DFQATT and CDR2 SNEGSKA (reference sequence). The CDR3 sequence: CSAEREGSYEQYF. DNA for the CDR3: TGCAGTGCCGAGCGGGAGGGATCCTACGAGCAGTACTTC.

The chain recombines TRBV7-2 with TRBJ2-1; 9 bases fit TRBD2. This CDR3 has 14 residues. CDR1 and CDR2 from the germline V gene are SGHTA and FQGNSA. Germline trimming cut 4 bases from V and 11 bases from J; bases unmatched to any gene: 9. The CDR3 DNA is TGTGCCAGCAGCTCCGGGACTAGCAGGCCCCAGCAGTTCTTC. Translated, it gives CASSSGTSRPQQFF.

The table lists this clonotype with many counts. The V call is TRBV14, the J call TRBJ2-3; D ambiguous. The CDR3 is 14 amino acids. The ends were cut back, 1 base at V and 2 bases at J, with 7 bases in the middle. Germline V gene lookup returns CDR1 SGHDN and CDR2 FVKESK. Written as DNA, the CDR3 is TGTGCCAGCAGCCAAGTCCAAGCCACAGATACGCAGTATTTT. It is translated as CASSQVQATDTQYF. Full variable domain (outside the CDR3, taken from reference TRBV14 and TRBJ2-3): EAGVTQFPSHSVIEKGQTVTLRCDPISGHDNLYWYRRVMGKEIKFLLHFVKESKQDESGMPNNRFLAERTGGTYSTLKVQPAELEDSGVYFCASSQVQATDTQYFGPGTRLTVL.

This clonotype appeared many times. The CDR3 region is CAITAGSERGYTF. The DNA of the CDR3 is TGTGCCATCACGGCAGGGTCAGAGAGGGGCTACACCTTC. The rearrangement joins TRBV10-3 to TRBJ1-2; maybe TRBD1 (5 bases). Germline V CDR1 and CDR2: ENHRY, SYGVKD. The CDR3 covers 13 residues. Trimming cost V 7 bases and J 8 bases, with 17 bases left between them.

This clonotype was counted only a few times. The V call is TRBV21-1, the J call TRBJ1-3; no check of the table's D call, TRBD1, against the DNA was made. TRBV21-1 is a recognized pseudogene. This CDR3 contains 11 residues. The DNA of the CDR3 is TGTGCCAGCACCCGGAGGAACACCATATATTTT. Translated: CASTRRNTIYF.

The CDR3, as DNA: TGCAGCGTTGATGATCCGCTAGCGGAAAGCACAGATACGCAGTATTTT. It codes for CSVDDPLAESTDTQYF. The chain uses TRBV29-1 and TRBJ2-3; 7 bases align to TRBD2. Germline V gene sequence: CDR1 SQVTM, CDR2 ANQGSEA. Unmatched junction bases numbered 9, after V lost 3 bases and J lost 0 bases. The CDR3 runs 16 residues.

There are many counts of this clonotype. The gene calls are TRBV6-2 or TRBV6-3 and TRBJ1-3; 7 bases align to TRBD1. J lost 0 bases, V lost 6 bases, and 2 bases had no gene match. CDR3 length: 14 residues. Germline CDR1 is MNHEY and CDR2 is SVGEGT. The CDR3 nucleotides read TGTGCCAGCAGGGGACAGATCTCTGGAAACACCATATATTTT. It codes for CASRGQISGNTIYF.